The source of this T cell receptor (beta chain) is a study of prognosis after radiotherapy for stage I lung cancer. Across the study: Stage I non-small cell lung cancer patients, who were enrolled in Nanjing, China, joined the cohort between early 2018 and 2019. Without exception, patients with non-small cell lung cancer were deemed medically inoperable. Aged roughly 50 to 95 years, with a median of 74.5 years, the patients were 13 men and 6 women.

As concerns this clonotype: Its antigen is unknown.

Amplification of the TCR beta CDR3 (from genomic DNA) was done by two-round multiplex PCR. The first PCR round targeted every TRBV and TRBJ gene with specific primers. TCRdb re-derived calls from the multiplex PCR reads in MiXCR, one entry per CDR3 protein. Altogether about 15,000 distinct CDR3 sequences are present, around three fifths being singletons, with the ten largest covering roughly 24%. Whole-study results and caveats: Lower Shannon entropy after stereotactic body radiation therapy was observed in patients who went on to develop distant metastases.

The CDR3 sequence is 13 residues long. Per the germline V gene, CDR1 is KGHSH and CDR2 is LQKENI. Trimming removed 3 bases from V and 4 bases from J, with 10 bases in between. This chain connects TRBV18 to TRBJ2-7; the D gene is possibly TRBD1 (6 bases). The receptor's source is a donor aged 50 or older with non-small cell lung cancer. The source material was PBMCs, sampled before or after stereotactic body radiation therapy (not recorded which). CDR3 protein: CASSPGASYEQYF. The DNA of the CDR3 is TGTGCCAGCTCACCGGGGGCAAGTTACGAGCAGTACTTC.